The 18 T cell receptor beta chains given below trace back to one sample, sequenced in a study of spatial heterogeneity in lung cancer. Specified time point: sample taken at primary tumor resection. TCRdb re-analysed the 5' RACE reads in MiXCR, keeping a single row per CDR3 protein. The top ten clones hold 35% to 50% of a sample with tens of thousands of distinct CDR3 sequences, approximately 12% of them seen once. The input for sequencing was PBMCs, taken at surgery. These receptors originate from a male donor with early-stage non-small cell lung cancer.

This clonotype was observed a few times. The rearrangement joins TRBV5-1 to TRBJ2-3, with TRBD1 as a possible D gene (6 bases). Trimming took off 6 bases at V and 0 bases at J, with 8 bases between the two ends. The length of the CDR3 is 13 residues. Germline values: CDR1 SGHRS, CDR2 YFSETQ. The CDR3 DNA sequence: TGCGCCAGCAATACAGGGAGCACAGATACGCAGTATTTT. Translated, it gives CASNTGSTDTQYF.

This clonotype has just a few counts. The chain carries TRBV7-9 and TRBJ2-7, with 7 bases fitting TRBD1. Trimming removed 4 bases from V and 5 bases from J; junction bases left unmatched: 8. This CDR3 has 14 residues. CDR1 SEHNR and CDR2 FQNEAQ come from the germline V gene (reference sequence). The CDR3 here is CASSSMAGGHEQYF. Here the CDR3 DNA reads TGTGCCAGCAGCTCCATGGCAGGGGGACACGAGCAGTACTTC.

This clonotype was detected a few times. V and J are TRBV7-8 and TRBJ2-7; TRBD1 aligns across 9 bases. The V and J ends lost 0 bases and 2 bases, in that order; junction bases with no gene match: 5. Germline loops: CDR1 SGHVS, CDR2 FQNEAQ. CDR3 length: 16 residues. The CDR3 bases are TGTGCCAGCAGCTTAGCAAGGACAGGGGCGACCTACGAGCAGTACTTC. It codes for CASSLARTGATYEQYF.

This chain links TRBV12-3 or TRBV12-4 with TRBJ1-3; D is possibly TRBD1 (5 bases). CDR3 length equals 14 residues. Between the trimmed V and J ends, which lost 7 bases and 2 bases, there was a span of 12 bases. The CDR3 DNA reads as TGTGCCAGCAAACTCCGGGGGACTGGAAACACCATATATTTT. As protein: CASKLRGTGNTIYF.

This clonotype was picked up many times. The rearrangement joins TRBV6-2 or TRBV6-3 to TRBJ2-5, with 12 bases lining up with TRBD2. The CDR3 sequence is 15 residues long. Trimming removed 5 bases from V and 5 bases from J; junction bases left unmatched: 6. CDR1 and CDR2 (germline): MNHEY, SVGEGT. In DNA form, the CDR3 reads TGTGCCAGCAGTCTCCTAGCGGGGGGGCTGGAGACCCAGTACTTC. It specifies CASSLLAGGLETQYF.

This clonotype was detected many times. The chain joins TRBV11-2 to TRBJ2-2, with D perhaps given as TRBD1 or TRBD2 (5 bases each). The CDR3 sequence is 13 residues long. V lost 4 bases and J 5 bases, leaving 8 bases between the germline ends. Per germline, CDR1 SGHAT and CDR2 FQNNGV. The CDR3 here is CASSWGLTGELFF. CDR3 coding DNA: TGTGCCAGCAGCTGGGGGTTAACCGGGGAGCTGTTTTTT.

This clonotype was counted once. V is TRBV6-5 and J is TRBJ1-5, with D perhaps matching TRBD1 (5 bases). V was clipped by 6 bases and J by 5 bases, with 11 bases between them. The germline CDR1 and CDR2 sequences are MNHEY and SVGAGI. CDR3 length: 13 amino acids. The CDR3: CASSAGYYQPQHF. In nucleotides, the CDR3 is TGTGCCAGCAGCGCAGGGTATTATCAGCCCCAGCATTTT.

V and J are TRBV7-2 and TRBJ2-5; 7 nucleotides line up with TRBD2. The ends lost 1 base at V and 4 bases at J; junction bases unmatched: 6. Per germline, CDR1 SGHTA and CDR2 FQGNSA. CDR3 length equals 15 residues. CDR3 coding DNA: TGTGCCAGCAGCTTAGATGGGAGGGTGGGAGAGACCCAGTACTTC. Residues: CASSLDGRVGETQYF.

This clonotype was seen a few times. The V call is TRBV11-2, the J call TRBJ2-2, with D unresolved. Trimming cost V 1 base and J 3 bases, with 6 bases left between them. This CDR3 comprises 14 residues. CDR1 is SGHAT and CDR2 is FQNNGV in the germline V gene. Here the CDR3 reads CASSLGVYTGELFF. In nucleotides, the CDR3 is TGTGCCAGCAGCTTAGGGGTCTACACCGGGGAGCTGTTTTTT.

The CDR3 DNA reads TGTGCCAGCAGTCCCGCCGGACGGTTCTACGAGCAGTACTTC. Translation: CASSPAGRFYEQYF. The chain joins TRBV28 to TRBJ2-7, with D uncertain. CDR3 length equals 14 residues. V was pared by 5 bases and J by 3 bases, with 14 bases between. Germline V gives CDR1 MDHEN, CDR2 SYDVKM.

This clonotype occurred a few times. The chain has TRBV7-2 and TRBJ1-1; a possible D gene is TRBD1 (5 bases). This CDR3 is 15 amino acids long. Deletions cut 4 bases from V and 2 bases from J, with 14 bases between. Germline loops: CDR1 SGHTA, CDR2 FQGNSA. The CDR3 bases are TGTGCCAGCAGCTCATTACAGGTCCACAACACTGAAGCTTTCTTT. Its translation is CASSSLQVHNTEAFF.

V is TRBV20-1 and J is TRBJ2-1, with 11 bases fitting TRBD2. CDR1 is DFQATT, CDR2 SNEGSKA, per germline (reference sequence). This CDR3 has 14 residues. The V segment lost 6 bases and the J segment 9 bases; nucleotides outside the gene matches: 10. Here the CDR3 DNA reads TGCAGTGCCCGAGCGGTAGCGGGAGGGCTTGAGCAGTTCTTC. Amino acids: CSARAVAGGLEQFF.

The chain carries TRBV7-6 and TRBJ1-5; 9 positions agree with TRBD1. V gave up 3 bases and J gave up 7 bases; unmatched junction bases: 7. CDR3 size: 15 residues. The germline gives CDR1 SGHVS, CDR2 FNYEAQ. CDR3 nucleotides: TGTGCCAGCAGCTTGGGGCCGGGACAGGGACAGCCCCAGCATTTT. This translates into CASSLGPGQGQPQHF.

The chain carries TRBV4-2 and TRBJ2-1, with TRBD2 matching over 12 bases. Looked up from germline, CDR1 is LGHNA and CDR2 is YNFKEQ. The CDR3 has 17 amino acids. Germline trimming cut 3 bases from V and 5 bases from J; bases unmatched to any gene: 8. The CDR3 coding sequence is TGTGCCAGCAGCCAGGAATTCCGACTAGCGGGAGACAATGAGCAGTTCTTC. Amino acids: CASSQEFRLAGDNEQFF.

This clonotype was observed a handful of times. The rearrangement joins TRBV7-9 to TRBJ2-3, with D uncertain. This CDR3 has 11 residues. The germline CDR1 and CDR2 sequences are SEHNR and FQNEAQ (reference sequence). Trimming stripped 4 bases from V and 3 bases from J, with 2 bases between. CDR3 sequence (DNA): TGTGCCAGCAGCTGGACAGATACGCAGTATTTT. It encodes CASSWTDTQYF.

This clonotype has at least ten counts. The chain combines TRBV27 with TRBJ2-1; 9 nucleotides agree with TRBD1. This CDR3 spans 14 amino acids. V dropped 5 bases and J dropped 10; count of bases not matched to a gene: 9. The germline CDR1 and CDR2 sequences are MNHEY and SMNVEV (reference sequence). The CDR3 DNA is TGTGCCAGCAGTCCTCCGGGACAGGGAAGGGAGCAGTTCTTC. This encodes CASSPPGQGREQFF.

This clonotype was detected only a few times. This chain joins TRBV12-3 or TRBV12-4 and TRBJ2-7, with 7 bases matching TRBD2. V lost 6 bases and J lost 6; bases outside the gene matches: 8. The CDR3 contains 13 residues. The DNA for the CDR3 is TGTGCCAGCAGCCCCCCCTGGGAGGGCGAGCAGTACTTC. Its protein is CASSPPWEGEQYF.

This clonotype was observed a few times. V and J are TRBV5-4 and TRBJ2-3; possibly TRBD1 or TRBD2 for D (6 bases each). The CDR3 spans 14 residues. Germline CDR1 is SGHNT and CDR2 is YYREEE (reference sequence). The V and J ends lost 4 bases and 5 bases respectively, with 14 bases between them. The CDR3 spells CASSRGGKQDTQYF. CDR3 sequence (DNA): TGTGCCAGCAGCCGAGGGGGGAAACAAGATACGCAGTATTTT.